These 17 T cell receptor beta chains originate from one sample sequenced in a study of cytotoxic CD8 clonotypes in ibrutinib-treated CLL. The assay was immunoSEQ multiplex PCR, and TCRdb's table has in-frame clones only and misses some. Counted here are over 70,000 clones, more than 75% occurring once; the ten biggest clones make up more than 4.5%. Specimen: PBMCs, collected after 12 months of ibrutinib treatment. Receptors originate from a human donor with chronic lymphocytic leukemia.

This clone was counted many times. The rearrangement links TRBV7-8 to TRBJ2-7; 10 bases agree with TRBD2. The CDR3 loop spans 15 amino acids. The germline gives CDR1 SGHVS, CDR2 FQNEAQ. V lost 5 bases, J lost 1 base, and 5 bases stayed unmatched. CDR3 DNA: TGTGCCAGCAGCCCTAGCGGGAGTGGTTCCTACGAGCAGTACTTC. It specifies CASSPSGSGSYEQYF. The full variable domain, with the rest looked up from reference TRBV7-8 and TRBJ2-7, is GAGVSQSPRYKVAKRGQDVALRCDPISGHVSLFWYQQALGQGPEFLTYFQNEAQLDKSGLPSDRFFAERPEGSVSTLKIQRTQQEDSAVYLCASSPSGSGSYEQYFGPGTRLTVT.

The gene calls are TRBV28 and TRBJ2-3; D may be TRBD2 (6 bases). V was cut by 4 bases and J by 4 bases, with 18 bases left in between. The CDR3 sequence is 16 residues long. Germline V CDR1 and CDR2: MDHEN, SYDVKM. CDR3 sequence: CASSSQRTSGSDTQYF. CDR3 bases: TGTGCCAGCAGTTCACAAAGGACCAGCGGGTCAGATACGCAGTATTTT.

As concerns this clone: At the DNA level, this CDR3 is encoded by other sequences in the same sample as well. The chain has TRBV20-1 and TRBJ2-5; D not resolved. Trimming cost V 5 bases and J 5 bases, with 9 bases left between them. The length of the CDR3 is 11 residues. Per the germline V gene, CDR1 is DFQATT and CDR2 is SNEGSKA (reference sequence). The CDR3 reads CSAWGVETQYF. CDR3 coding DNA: TGCAGTGCTTGGGGTGTGGAGACCCAGTACTTC.

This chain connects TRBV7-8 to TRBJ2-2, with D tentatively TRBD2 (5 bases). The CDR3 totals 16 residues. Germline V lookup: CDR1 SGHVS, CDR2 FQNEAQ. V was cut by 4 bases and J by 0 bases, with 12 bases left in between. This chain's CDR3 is CASSSRSGTNTGELFF. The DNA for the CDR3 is TGTGCCAGCAGCTCGAGAAGCGGTACGAACACCGGGGAGCTGTTTTTT.

CDR3: CASSPAIAGRGEQFF. The CDR3 nucleotides are TGTGCCAGCAGCCCCGCGATAGCGGGTAGGGGTGAGCAGTTCTTC. The chain has TRBV7-3 and TRBJ2-1, with TRBD2 identical over 7 bases. V lost 5 bases, J lost 9 bases, and 13 bases stayed unmatched. The CDR3 sequence is 15 residues long. CDR1 is SGHTA and CDR2 is FQGTGA in the germline V gene.

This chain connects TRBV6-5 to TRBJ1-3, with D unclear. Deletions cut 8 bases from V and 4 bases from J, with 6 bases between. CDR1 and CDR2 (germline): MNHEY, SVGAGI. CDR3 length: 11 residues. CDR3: CASGFGNTIYF. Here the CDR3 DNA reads TGTGCCAGCGGGTTCGGAAACACCATATATTTT.

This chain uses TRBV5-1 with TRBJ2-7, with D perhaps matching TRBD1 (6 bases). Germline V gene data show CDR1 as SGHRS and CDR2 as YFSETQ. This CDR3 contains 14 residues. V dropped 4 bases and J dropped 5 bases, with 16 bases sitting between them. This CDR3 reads CASSMYSNRDEQYF. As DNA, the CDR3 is TGCGCCAGCAGCATGTACTCCAACAGGGACGAGCAGTACTTC.

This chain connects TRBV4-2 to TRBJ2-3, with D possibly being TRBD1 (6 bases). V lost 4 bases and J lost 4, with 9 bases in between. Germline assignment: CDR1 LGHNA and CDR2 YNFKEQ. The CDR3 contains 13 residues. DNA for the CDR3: TGTGCCAGCAGCCCGAGACAGGCAGATACGCAGTATTTT. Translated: CASSPRQADTQYF.

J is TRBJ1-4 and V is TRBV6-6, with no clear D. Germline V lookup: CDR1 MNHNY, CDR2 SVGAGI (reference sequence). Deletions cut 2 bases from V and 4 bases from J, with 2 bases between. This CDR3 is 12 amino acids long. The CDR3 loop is CASSYSNEKLFF. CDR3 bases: TGTGCCAGCAGTTACAGTAATGAAAAACTGTTTTTT.

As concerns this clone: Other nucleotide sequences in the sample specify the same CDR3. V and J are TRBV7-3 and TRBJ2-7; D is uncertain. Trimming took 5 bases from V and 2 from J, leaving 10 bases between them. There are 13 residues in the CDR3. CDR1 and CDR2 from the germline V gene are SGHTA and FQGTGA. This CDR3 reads CASSPGPAYEQYF. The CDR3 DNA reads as TGTGCCAGCAGCCCCGGGCCAGCCTACGAGCAGTACTTC.

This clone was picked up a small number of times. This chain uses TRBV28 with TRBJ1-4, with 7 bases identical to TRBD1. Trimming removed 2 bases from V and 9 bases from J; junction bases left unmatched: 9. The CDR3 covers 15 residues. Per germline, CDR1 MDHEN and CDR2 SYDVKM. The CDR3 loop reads CASSLPSGTAKKLFF. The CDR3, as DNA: TGTGCCAGCAGTTTACCCTCCGGGACAGCAAAAAAACTGTTTTTT. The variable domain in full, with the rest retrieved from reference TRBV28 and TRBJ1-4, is DVKVTQSSRYLVKRTGEKVFLECVQDMDHENMFWYRQDPGLGLRLIYFSYDVKMKEKGDIPEGYSVSREKKERFSLILESASTNQTSMYLCASSLPSGTAKKLFFGSGTQLSVL.

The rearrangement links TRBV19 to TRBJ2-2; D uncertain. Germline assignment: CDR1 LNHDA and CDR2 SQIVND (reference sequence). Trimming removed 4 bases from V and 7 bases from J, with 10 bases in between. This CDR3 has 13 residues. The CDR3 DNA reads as TGTGCCAGTAGTACGCAGGTCTTCGGGGAGCTGTTTTTT. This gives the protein CASSTQVFGELFF.

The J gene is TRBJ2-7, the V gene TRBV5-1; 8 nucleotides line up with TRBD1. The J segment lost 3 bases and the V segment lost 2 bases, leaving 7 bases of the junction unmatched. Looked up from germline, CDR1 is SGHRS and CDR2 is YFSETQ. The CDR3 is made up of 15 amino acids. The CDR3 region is CASSFGQGAGYEQYF. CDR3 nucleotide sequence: TGCGCCAGCAGCTTTGGCCAGGGGGCGGGCTACGAGCAGTACTTC.

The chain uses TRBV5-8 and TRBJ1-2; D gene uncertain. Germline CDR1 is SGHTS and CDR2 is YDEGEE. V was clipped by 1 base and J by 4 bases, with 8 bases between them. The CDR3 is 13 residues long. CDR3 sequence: CASSLSRVYGYTF. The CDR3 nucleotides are TGTGCCAGCAGCTTGAGCCGGGTCTATGGCTACACCTTC.

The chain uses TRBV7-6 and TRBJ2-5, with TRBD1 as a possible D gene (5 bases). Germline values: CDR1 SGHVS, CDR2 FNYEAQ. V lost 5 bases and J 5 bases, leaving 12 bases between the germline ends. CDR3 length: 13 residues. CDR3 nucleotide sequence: TGTGCCAGCAGCCCTGGGGCGAGGGAGACCCAGTACTTC. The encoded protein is CASSPGARETQYF.

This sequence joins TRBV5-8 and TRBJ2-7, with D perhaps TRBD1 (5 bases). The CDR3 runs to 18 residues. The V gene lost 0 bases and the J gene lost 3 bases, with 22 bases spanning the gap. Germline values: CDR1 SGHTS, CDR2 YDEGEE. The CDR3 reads CASSLAGDSDPNLYEQYF. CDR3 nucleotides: TGTGCCAGCAGCTTGGCCGGTGACAGCGACCCCAACCTCTACGAGCAGTACTTC.

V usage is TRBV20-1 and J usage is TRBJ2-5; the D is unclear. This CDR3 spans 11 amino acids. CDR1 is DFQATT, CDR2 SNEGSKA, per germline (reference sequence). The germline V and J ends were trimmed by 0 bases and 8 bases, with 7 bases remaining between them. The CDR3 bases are TGCAGTGCTAGAGATCAGCCAACCCAGTACTTC. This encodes CSARDQPTQYF.